This is a list of T cell receptor beta chains from one sample in a study of technical replicates of blood from a few donors. Using immunoSEQ multiplex PCR, the repertoire was profiled, and TCRdb retains in-frame clones only, with some absent. The sample includes about 12,000 clones, around 93% of them seen just once. Sequenced: PBMCs. These receptors all stem from a human donor in good health. The CDR3 runs from the conserved cysteine through the conserved F or W. D genes are given only for firm matches. The size field is filled for only some rows; it gives once, few, many or a size class.

D gene,V gene,clone size,J gene,CDR3 protein,CDR3 DNA
-,TRBV7-9,once,TRBJ2-7,CASSLGENPYEQYF,TGTGCCAGCAGCTTAGGAGAGAATCCCTACGAGCAGTACTTC
TRBD2,TRBV5-4,once,TRBJ2-1,CASSLGLAGDPNEQFF,TGTGCCAGCAGCCTCGGACTAGCGGGAGACCCCAATGAGCAGTTCTTC
-,TRBV5-1,-,TRBJ1-1,CASSLGDKGEAFF,TGCGCCAGCAGCTTGGGGGACAAGGGTGAAGCTTTCTTT
TRBD1,TRBV7-9,-,TRBJ2-2,CASSLGQGDTGELFF,TGTGCCAGCAGCCTCGGACAGGGCGACACCGGGGAGCTGTTTTTT
-,TRBV7-9,-,TRBJ2-7,CASSRDSGEQYF,TGTGCCAGCAGCCGGGACTCGGGCGAGCAGTACTTC
-,TRBV27,-,TRBJ2-1,CASSYGRGANEQFF,TGTGCCAGCAGCTACGGCCGGGGAGCCAATGAGCAGTTCTTC
TRBD2,TRBV18,-,TRBJ2-3,CASSRTSGSDTQYF,TGTGCCAGCTCAAGGACTAGCGGGAGTGATACGCAGTATTTT
-,TRBV30,-,TRBJ2-7,CAWIGGHSYEQYF,TGTGCCTGGATCGGAGGGCACTCCTACGAGCAGTACTTC
-,TRBV28,-,TRBJ2-5,CASSLTAKTQYF,TGTGCCAGCAGTCTAACCGCGAAGACCCAGTACTTC
TRBD1,TRBV28,-,TRBJ2-7,CASSLEGTGWEQYF,TGTGCCAGCAGTTTAGAGGGGACAGGGTGGGAGCAGTACTTC
TRBD2,TRBV28,-,TRBJ2-3,CASSPGTSGGTDTQYF,TGTGCCAGCAGTCCCGGGACTAGCGGGGGCACAGATACGCAGTATTTT
TRBD2,TRBV27,-,TRBJ2-7,CASSPTPGLGFYEQYF,TGTGCCAGCAGTCCGACCCCGGGACTAGGGTTCTACGAGCAGTACTTC
-,TRBV10-1,-,TRBJ2-5,CASRGTTGGQETQYF,TGCGCCAGCAGAGGAACGACAGGCGGTCAAGAGACCCAGTACTTC
-,TRBV6-4,-,TRBJ2-1,CASSDPGRYNEQFF,TGTGCCAGCAGTGACCCCGGGAGATACAATGAGCAGTTCTTC
TRBD1,TRBV5-4,-,TRBJ2-7,CASSWGWGQGNDEQYF,TGTGCCAGCAGCTGGGGGTGGGGACAGGGGAATGACGAGCAGTACTTC
-,TRBV19,-,TRBJ1-2,CASRTDRGRPNYGYTF,TGTGCCAGTAGGACCGACAGAGGTCGTCCTAACTATGGCTACACCTTC
TRBD1,TRBV5-1,-,TRBJ1-3,CASSLVGDRAGNTIYF,TGCGCCAGCAGCTTGGTGGGGGACAGGGCTGGAAACACCATATATTTT
-,TRBV15,-,TRBJ1-3,CATSRDEGVGNTIYF,TGTGCCACCAGCAGAGATGAGGGGGTTGGAAACACCATATATTTT
TRBD1,TRBV27,-,TRBJ1-5,CASSLLGRQGDQPQHF,TGTGCCAGCAGTCTGCTAGGGAGACAGGGGGATCAGCCCCAGCATTTT
-,TRBV19,-,TRBJ1-3,CASSPRDTSGNTIYF,TGTGCCAGTAGTCCTCGGGACACCTCTGGAAACACCATATATTTT
TRBD1,TRBV15,-,TRBJ2-7,CATSRGGQGAEEQYF,TGTGCCACCAGCAGAGGGGGACAGGGGGCTGAAGAGCAGTACTTC
-,TRBV7-9,-,TRBJ2-2,CASSVDRAGELFF,TGTGCCAGCAGCGTTGACAGAGCCGGGGAGCTGTTTTTT
TRBD1,TRBV6-6,-,TRBJ2-5,CASSYKATGGETQYF,TGTGCCAGCAGTTACAAAGCGACAGGGGGAGAGACCCAGTACTTC
-,TRBV6-1,-,TRBJ2-1,CASTERVDRGEQFF,TGTGCCAGCACCGAACGGGTGGATCGGGGTGAGCAGTTCTTC